The rows below give T cell receptor beta chains drawn from one sample of a study of T cells after yellow fever vaccination. MiXCR, applied by TCRdb to the 5' RACE reads, yields one record per CDR3 protein. This sample yields around 310,000 distinct CDR3 sequences, of which around 4.1% are seen a single time; around 24% belongs to the top ten. Sequencing used PBMCs, obtained 5 days after the yellow fever booster vaccination. These receptors were collected from a man younger than 30 who received the YFV17D yellow fever vaccine. Each CDR3 is given with its conserved first and last residue. The D gene is left open where the match is weak. The size entry is marked missing in some rows and otherwise reads once, few, many or a size class.

>many|TRBV5-1|TRBJ2-3|-
TGCGCCAGCAGCCCCGGCGGGTCTGCAGGAGATACGCAGTATTTT
CASSPGGSAGDTQYF
>many|TRBV5-5|TRBJ2-3|-
TGTGCCAGCAGGGGGGGGCCACCGCCCACAGATACGCAGTATTTT
CASRGGPPPTDTQYF
>few|TRBV10-3|TRBJ2-5|-
TGTGCCATGTCCAGGACGACGGAAGAGACCCAGTACTTC
CAMSRTTEETQYF
>-|TRBV6-5|TRBJ2-1|TRBD2
TGTGCCAGCAGTTACTCGAGCGGGGCCGACTCCTACAATGAGCAGTTCTTC
CASSYSSGADSYNEQFF
>-|TRBV5-1|TRBJ2-1|-
TGCGCCAGCAGCTTGGGTGGGGGGCTCTCCCCCTACAATGAGCAGTTCTTC
CASSLGGGLSPYNEQFF
>many|TRBV6-2/TRBV6-3|TRBJ2-7|-
TGTGCCAGCAGTTACAGCGGGACAGGATCCTACGAGCAGTACTTC
CASSYSGTGSYEQYF
>few|TRBV10-2|TRBJ2-5|TRBD2
TGCGCCAGCACCCTAAGAGCGGGGGGGCGTGAGACCCAGTACTTC
CASTLRAGGRETQYF
>few|TRBV6-2/TRBV6-3|TRBJ2-7|-
TGTGCCAGCAGTTATACCCAGGAACGTTTGGGGGAGCAGTACTTC
CASSYTQERLGEQYF
>few|TRBV29-1|TRBJ2-5|-
TGCAGCGTTGAGGTCCAGAGGGCCGAAGAGACCCAGTACTTC
CSVEVQRAEETQYF
>many|TRBV5-1|TRBJ1-4|-
TGCGCCAGCAGCTGGGCCTCCCGACGGGCTGAAAAACTGTTTTTT
CASSWASRRAEKLFF
>-|TRBV19|TRBJ1-5|TRBD1
TGTGCCAGTACCGCCGGGACAGAGTTCAATCAGCCCCAGCATTTT
CASTAGTEFNQPQHF
>many|TRBV30|TRBJ2-7|TRBD2
TGTGCCTGGACGGGGGGGGGAACTGGCGAGCAGTACTTC
CAWTGGGTGEQYF
>few|TRBV11-2|TRBJ2-1|-
TGTGCCAGCAGCTTATGGAGGACTGCTCAGTTCTTC
CASSLWRTAQFF
>few|TRBV7-3|TRBJ1-1|TRBD1
TGTGCCAGCAGCTTAACTGCAGGGGGGCGCACTGAAGCTTTCTTT
CASSLTAGGRTEAFF
>-|TRBV11-2|TRBJ2-6|-
TGTGCCAGCAGCTCCCACCGACGGCCGCAAGGGGCCAACGTCCTGACTTTC
CASSSHRRPQGANVLTF
>many|TRBV19|TRBJ1-5|TRBD1
TGTGCCAGTAGTATGTGGCAGGGGGACCAGCCCCAGCATTTT
CASSMWQGDQPQHF
>many|TRBV19|TRBJ1-1|-
TGTGCCAGTAGTACCGGACGGACGGTGAACACTGAAGCTTTCTTT
CASSTGRTVNTEAFF
>-|TRBV10-1|TRBJ2-1|TRBD1
TGCGCCAGCAGTGCGGGACAGGGGGTCGACAATGAGCAGTTCTTC
CASSAGQGVDNEQFF
>-|TRBV7-2|TRBJ2-3|-
TGTGCCAGCAGCTTCAGGGTGGACGATACGCAGTATTTT
CASSFRVDDTQYF
>few|TRBV7-2|TRBJ2-2|TRBD2
TGTGCCAGCAGCTCCCCTAGCGGGGGGGCCGGGGAGCTGTTTTTT
CASSSPSGGAGELFF
>many|TRBV10-3|TRBJ2-7|-
TGTGCCATCAGCGGACCGTACCCTTACGAGCAGTACTTC
CAISGPYPYEQYF
>-|TRBV11-1|TRBJ2-5|-
TGTGCCAGCAGCTTAAAGGCTCGCGATAGGGAGACCCAGTACTTC
CASSLKARDRETQYF
>many|TRBV12-3/TRBV12-4|TRBJ1-2|-
TGTGCCAGCAGTGGGGTCCAGGCAGCTGGCTACACCTTC
CASSGVQAAGYTF
>many|TRBV12-3/TRBV12-4|TRBJ1-1|-
TGTGCCAGCAGTACCCGGGCTGGTGAAGCTTTCTTT
CASSTRAGEAFF
>many|TRBV5-1|TRBJ2-7|-
TGCGCCAGCAGCGTTGGGCCAGGGGGAGGATACGAGCAGTACTTC
CASSVGPGGGYEQYF
>many|TRBV4-3|TRBJ1-6|-
TGCGCCAGCAGCCAAGATCTCGCCGGGAATAATTCACCCCTCCACTTT
CASSQDLAGNNSPLHF
>few|TRBV6-6|TRBJ1-1|-
TGTGCCAGCAGTCGCCGTTCGACAGGATTGAACACTGAAGCTTTCTTT
CASSRRSTGLNTEAFF
>-|TRBV7-9|TRBJ2-1|-
TGTGCCAGCAGCCGTACAGGGTTTGGGCAGTTCTTC
CASSRTGFGQFF
>many|TRBV6-5|TRBJ2-1|TRBD1
TGTGCCAGCAGCTCCCAGGGGGCGCTTGGCAATGAGCAGTTCTTC
CASSSQGALGNEQFF
>-|TRBV19|TRBJ1-5|-
TGTGCCAGTACGGGATATAGCAATCAGCCCCAGCATTTT
CASTGYSNQPQHF
>many|TRBV4-2|TRBJ2-3|TRBD2
TGTGCCAGCAGTCGTAGCGGGGGGACGCAGTATTTT
CASSRSGGTQYF
>few|TRBV7-9|TRBJ2-6|TRBD1
TGTGCCAGCAGCACGACAGGGTCTGGGGCCAACGTCCTGACTTTC
CASSTTGSGANVLTF
>many|TRBV11-2|TRBJ2-3|-
TGTGCCAGCAGCCTGTTAGCCGGGATTACGGTCGATCGGACAGATACGCAGTATTTT
CASSLLAGITVDRTDTQYF
>few|TRBV11-2|TRBJ2-1|-
TGTGCCAGCGGGACCGGGGGGCGCTACAATGAGCAGTTCTTC
CASGTGGRYNEQFF
>many|TRBV7-6|TRBJ2-1|-
TGTGCCAGCAGCTTAGTTCATTCCGAGCAGTTCTTC
CASSLVHSEQFF
>-|TRBV20-1|TRBJ1-6|-
TGCAGTGCTAGCCCGATGGGATTCAATTCACCCCTCCACTTT
CSASPMGFNSPLHF
>many|TRBV5-6|TRBJ2-1|TRBD1
TGTGCCAGCAGCCAGACAGGGGGTGAGCAGTTCTTC
CASSQTGGEQFF
>many|TRBV5-4|TRBJ2-1|-
TGTGCCAGCAGCCCCCTGGGGGGGCTCCATGAGCAGTTCTTC
CASSPLGGLHEQFF
>few|TRBV7-8|TRBJ2-7|-
TGTGCCAGCAGCTTAGTCGGCTCGTCAGTGGCCTACGAGCAGTACTTC
CASSLVGSSVAYEQYF
>few|TRBV12-3/TRBV12-4|TRBJ1-1|-
TGTGCCAGCAGTTTTCAGGGAAGGGGGATGAACACTGAAGCTTTCTTT
CASSFQGRGMNTEAFF
>many|TRBV11-2|TRBJ2-1|-
TGTGCCAGCAGCGGGGTCTCCTACAATGAGCAGTTCTTC
CASSGVSYNEQFF
>many|TRBV5-1|TRBJ2-7|TRBD1
TGCGCCAGCAGCGGAGCCGGGACAGGGATTGACGAGCAGTACTTC
CASSGAGTGIDEQYF
>few|TRBV27|TRBJ2-1|-
TGTGCCAGCAGTCCGACCCCCTGGAATGAGCAGTTCTTC
CASSPTPWNEQFF
>-|TRBV5-4|TRBJ2-5|-
TGTGCCAGCAGCTTGACTAGCGGACAGGGGGAGACCCAGTACTTC
CASSLTSGQGETQYF
>many|TRBV6-2/TRBV6-3|TRBJ2-1|-
TGTGCCAGCAGTCGCAGGGATGGGTGGCAGTTCTTC
CASSRRDGWQFF
>many|TRBV5-1|TRBJ2-3|-
TGCGCCAGCAGCCCTCAGGGCTTCACAGATACGCAGTATTTT
CASSPQGFTDTQYF
>many|TRBV2|TRBJ2-7|-
TGTGCCAGCAGGCCGGGACATAGCTCCTACGAGCAGTACTTC
CASRPGHSSYEQYF
>few|TRBV13|TRBJ2-1|-
TGTGCCAGCAGCCCCCTCCATTACAATGAGCAGTTCTTC
CASSPLHYNEQFF
>-|TRBV4-3|TRBJ1-4|-
TGCGCCAGCAGCCAAGAGTGGCCAGGGCGATCTAATGAAAAACTGTTTTTT
CASSQEWPGRSNEKLFF
>few|TRBV5-4|TRBJ1-6|-
TGTGCCAGCAAACAGGAGGGCGGCGGGTTTTCACCCCTCCACTTT
CASKQEGGGFSPLHF
>many|TRBV27|TRBJ2-5|-
TGTGCCAGCAGGGCTGTTCAGGGGTACCGGGAGACCCAGTACTTC
CASRAVQGYRETQYF
>few|TRBV24-1|TRBJ2-3|-
TGTGCCACCAGTGACCCCACTGGAGATACGCAGTATTTT
CATSDPTGDTQYF
>many|TRBV25-1|TRBJ2-3|TRBD2
TGTGCCAGCAGTGGCGGGGGGGCATCAGATACGCAGTATTTT
CASSGGGASDTQYF
>-|TRBV11-2|TRBJ2-1|TRBD1
TGTGCCAGCAGGCCCGGGACAGGGGGATCAAGACTAAGAGTTTACAATGAGCAGTTCTTC
CASRPGTGGSRLRVYNEQFF
>many|TRBV27|TRBJ2-3|-
TGTGCCAGCCGAACAGGTCACGCCCCTGATACGCAGTATTTT
CASRTGHAPDTQYF
>many|TRBV9|TRBJ2-1|TRBD2
TGTGCCAGCAGCGCTATAGCGGGGGCAATCCCGGAGCAGTTCTTC
CASSAIAGAIPEQFF
>-|TRBV5-1|TRBJ2-7|-
TGCGCCAGCAGCGGAGGACAGATCTACGAGCAGTACTTC
CASSGGQIYEQYF